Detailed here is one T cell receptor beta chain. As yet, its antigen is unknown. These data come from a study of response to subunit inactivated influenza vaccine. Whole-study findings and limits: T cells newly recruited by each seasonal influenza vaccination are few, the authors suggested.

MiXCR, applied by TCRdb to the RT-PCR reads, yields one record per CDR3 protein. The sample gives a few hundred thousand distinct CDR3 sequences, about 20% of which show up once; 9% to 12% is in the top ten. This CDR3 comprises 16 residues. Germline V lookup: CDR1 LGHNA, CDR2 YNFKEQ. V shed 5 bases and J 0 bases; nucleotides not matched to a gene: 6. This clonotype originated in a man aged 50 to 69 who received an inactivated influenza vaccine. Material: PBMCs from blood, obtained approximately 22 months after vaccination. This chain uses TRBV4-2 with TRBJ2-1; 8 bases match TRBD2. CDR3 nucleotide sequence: TGTGCCAGCAGCATTACTAGCGGCAGCTCCTACAATGAGCAGTTCTTC. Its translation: CASSITSGSSYNEQFF.